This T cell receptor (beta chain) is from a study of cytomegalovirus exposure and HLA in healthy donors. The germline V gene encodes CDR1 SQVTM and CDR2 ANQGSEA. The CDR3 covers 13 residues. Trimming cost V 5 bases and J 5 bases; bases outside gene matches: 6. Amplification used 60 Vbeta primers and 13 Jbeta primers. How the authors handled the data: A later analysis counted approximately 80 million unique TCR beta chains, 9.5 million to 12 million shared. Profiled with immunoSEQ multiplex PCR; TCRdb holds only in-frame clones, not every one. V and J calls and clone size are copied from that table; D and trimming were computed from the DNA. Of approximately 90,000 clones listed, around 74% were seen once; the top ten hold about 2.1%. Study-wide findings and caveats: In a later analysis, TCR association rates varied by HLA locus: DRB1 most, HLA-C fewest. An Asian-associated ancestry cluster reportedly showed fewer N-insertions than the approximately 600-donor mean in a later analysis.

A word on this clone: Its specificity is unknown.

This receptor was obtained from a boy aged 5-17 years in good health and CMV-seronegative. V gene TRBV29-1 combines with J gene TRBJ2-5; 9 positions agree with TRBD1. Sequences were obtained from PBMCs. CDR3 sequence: CSVPQGARETQYF. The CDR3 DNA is TGCAGCGTTCCACAGGGGGCCAGGGAGACCCAGTACTTC.